This passage covers 30 T cell receptor beta chains from one sample sequenced in a study of CD8 T cells in ankylosing spondylitis. TCRdb itself ran the 5' RACE reads through MiXCR, one entry per CDR3 protein. The sample includes some 140,000 distinct CDR3 sequences, 7.5% to 9.5% of them seen just once. Material for sequencing was synovial fluid, either unsorted or a sorted T cell fraction (not recorded which). These receptors were taken from a male donor with ankylosing spondylitis.

This clonotype was counted ten times or more. The J gene is TRBJ2-1, the V gene TRBV7-8, with D maybe TRBD2 (5 bases). The germline V and J ends were trimmed by 6 bases and 2 bases, with 20 bases remaining between them. Germline assignment: CDR1 SGHVS and CDR2 FQNEAQ. The CDR3 sequence is 17 residues long. This chain's CDR3 is CASSTLSGLATYNEQFF. The CDR3 DNA is TGTGCCAGCAGTACTCTTTCGGGTCTAGCTACCTACAATGAGCAGTTCTTC.

This clonotype was counted many times. The chain links TRBV3-1 to TRBJ2-7; 10 bases agree with TRBD2. The CDR3 totals 16 residues. Germline V gene sequence: CDR1 LGHDT, CDR2 YNNKEL (reference sequence). The V gene end was trimmed by 1 base and the J gene end by 0 bases; junction bases not matched to a gene: 3. The CDR3 sequence is CASSQASGSLSYEQYF. DNA for the CDR3: TGTGCCAGCAGCCAAGCTAGCGGGAGCCTCTCCTACGAGCAGTACTTC.

In its sample, this clonotype was seen a few times. The chain has TRBV2 and TRBJ1-1, with 10 bases matching TRBD1. Germline trimming cut 6 bases from V and 5 bases from J; bases unmatched to any gene: 9. This CDR3 comprises 15 residues. Per the germline V gene, CDR1 is SNHLY and CDR2 is FYNNEI. In DNA form, the CDR3 reads TGTGCCAGCAGGGACCTCAGGACAGGGGGTACTGAAGCTTTCTTT. It codes for CASRDLRTGGTEAFF.

The V call is TRBV20-1, the J call TRBJ1-2; D unresolved. Between the trimmed V and J ends, which lost 6 bases and 8 bases, there was a span of 16 bases. The CDR3 length is 12 residues. Germline lookup yields CDR1 DFQATT and CDR2 SNEGSKA (reference sequence). CDR3 nucleotide sequence: TGCAGTGCGGAACCATGGGTACGGGGCTACACCTTC. This translates into CSAEPWVRGYTF.

Comments on this clonotype: At one of its ends the junction is not consistent with the germline gene, which may arise from a read error. The chain combines TRBV20-1 with TRBJ2-6, with a tentative D call TRBD1 (5 bases). This CDR3 comprises 16 residues. Germline V gives CDR1 DFQATT, CDR2 SNEGSKA (reference sequence). The CDR3 DNA is TGCCGTGCTAGAGATTGGGCGAACTCTGGGGCCAACGTCCTGGCTTTC. This codes for CRARDWANSGANVLAF.

Ten or more counts support this clonotype. The chain uses TRBV10-3 and TRBJ2-3; D is perhaps TRBD1 (6 bases). The CDR3 length is 14 residues. Trimming left V 6 bases short and J 3 bases short, with 13 bases between. The V gene's germline CDR1 is ENHRY and CDR2 SYGVKD. CDR3 in amino acids: CAIRGDILTDTQYF. The CDR3 DNA is TGTGCCATCAGGGGGGACATCCTGACAGATACGCAGTATTTT.

This clonotype showed up just a few times. The chain couples TRBV20-1 to TRBJ1-4, with D possibly matching TRBD1 (6 bases). Germline V CDR1 and CDR2: DFQATT, SNEGSKA (reference sequence). V was shortened by 6 bases and J by 2 bases, with 10 bases between the two germline ends. The CDR3 extends over 13 amino acids. CDR3 in amino acids: CSAPGETNEKLFF. The CDR3 DNA reads TGCAGTGCGCCAGGGGAGACTAATGAAAAACTGTTTTTT.

The CDR3 protein is CASSYQPRATEAFF. CDR3 bases: TGTGCCAGCAGCTATCAACCCCGGGCCACTGAAGCTTTCTTT. This sequence joins TRBV7-8 and TRBJ1-1; D is unresolved. The ends were cut back, 4 bases at V and 4 bases at J, with 13 bases in the middle. Germline CDR1 SGHVS, CDR2 FQNEAQ. The CDR3 has 14 amino acids.

This clonotype was picked up many times. The chain uses TRBV5-1 and TRBJ1-1, with 8 bases lining up with TRBD1. V trimming: 4 bases; J trimming: 6 bases; junction bases outside the gene matches: 11. Germline CDR1 reads SGHRS; CDR2 reads YFSETQ. CDR3 length: 15 amino acids. DNA for the CDR3: TGCGCCAGCAGCGCGTCGACAGGGGTTATAGCTGAAGCTTTCTTT. Translation: CASSASTGVIAEAFF.

This clonotype has more than one count but fewer than ten. The chain has TRBV20-1 and TRBJ2-2, with D unclear. This CDR3 comprises 14 residues. CDR1 and CDR2 (germline): DFQATT, SNEGSKA (reference sequence). Trimming removed 3 bases at V and 3 bases at J, with 11 bases between. This CDR3 reads CSASDQVYTGELFF. The CDR3 DNA reads TGCAGTGCTAGTGACCAGGTATACACCGGGGAGCTGTTTTTT.

This clonotype has a count of ten or more. This chain uses TRBV10-3 with TRBJ2-7; TRBD1 or TRBD2 may be the D gene (5 bases each). Trimming shortened V by 2 bases and J by 2 bases, and 16 bases separated the two germline ends. Germline CDR1 is ENHRY and CDR2 is SYGVKD. The CDR3 has 16 residues. CDR3 sequence (DNA): TGTGCCATCAGTGAGGGTGTGAGGGGTTACACCTACGAGCAGTACTTC. Amino acids: CAISEGVRGYTYEQYF.

There are a few counts of this clonotype. The chain combines TRBV10-2 with TRBJ2-7; weak D call: TRBD2 (5 bases). From germline, CDR1 is WSHSY and CDR2 SAAADI. The CDR3 length is 13 residues. V was cut by 6 bases and J by 1 base, with 10 bases left in between. This CDR3 reads CASRGGSSYEQYF. The CDR3 coding sequence is TGCGCCAGCAGAGGCGGGTCTTCCTACGAGCAGTACTTC.

This clonotype was detected many times. J is TRBJ1-1 and V is TRBV9; 7 positions match TRBD1. Germline values: CDR1 SGDLS, CDR2 YYNGEE. The CDR3 is 13 residues long. The J segment lost 7 bases and the V segment lost 4 bases, leaving 7 bases of the junction unmatched. The CDR3 here is CASSQRQGDEAFF. Here the CDR3 DNA reads TGTGCCAGCAGCCAACGACAGGGTGATGAAGCTTTCTTT.

This clonotype was recorded at least ten times. The genes are TRBV20-1 and TRBJ2-2; D might be TRBD2 (6 bases). Trimming cost V 7 bases and J 5 bases, with 14 bases left between them. This CDR3 has 13 amino acids. CDR1 DFQATT and CDR2 SNEGSKA come from the germline V gene (reference sequence). The CDR3 DNA sequence: TGCAGTGGCGAGAAACGGGGGACCGGGGAGCTGTTTTTT. Residues: CSGEKRGTGELFF.

There are a few counts of this clonotype. This chain connects TRBV20-1 to TRBJ1-2, with TRBD1 as a possible D gene (5 bases). Trimming stripped 2 bases from V and 5 bases from J, with 18 bases between. The CDR3 extends over 15 amino acids. Germline V lookup: CDR1 DFQATT, CDR2 SNEGSKA (reference sequence). CDR3 bases: TGCAGTGCTAGAACCCCAGGGACGATAGGATATGGCTACACCTTC. This encodes CSARTPGTIGYGYTF.

This clonotype was picked up many times. The chain recombines TRBV20-1 with TRBJ1-5; D uncertain. Trimming took 0 bases from V and 3 from J, leaving 6 bases between them. Germline V gives CDR1 DFQATT, CDR2 SNEGSKA (reference sequence). This CDR3 contains 13 residues. CDR3 DNA: TGCAGTGCTAGAGATGTCCCCAATCAGCCCCAGCATTTT. Translating it yields CSARDVPNQPQHF.

This clonotype has a count of ten or more. The rearrangement joins TRBV12-3 or TRBV12-4 to TRBJ2-6, with no clear D. V dropped 2 bases and J dropped 13 bases, with 6 bases sitting between them. The CDR3 is 11 residues long. Written as DNA, the CDR3 is TGTGCCAGCAGTTTATTCGGAGTCCTGACTTTC. Protein: CASSLFGVLTF.

V usage is TRBV6-1 and J usage is TRBJ1-4, with D unclear. This CDR3 has 15 amino acids. V was clipped by 4 bases and J by 0 bases, with 9 bases between them. Germline V gives CDR1 MNHNS, CDR2 SASEGT. The CDR3 coding sequence is TGTGCCAGCAGTGCCATCGGGACAACTAATGAAAAACTGTTTTTT. Its protein product is CASSAIGTTNEKLFF.

Ten or more counts support this clonotype. V usage is TRBV11-3 and J usage is TRBJ1-1; the D is unclear. Germline V gene data show CDR1 as SGHNT and CDR2 as YENEEA. The germline V and J ends were trimmed by 4 bases and 1 base, with 7 bases remaining between them. This CDR3 has 13 residues. The CDR3, as DNA: TGTGCCAGCAGCTCTCTCCGGAACACTGAAGCTTTCTTT. It translates to CASSSLRNTEAFF.

This clonotype was seen ten or more times. This rearrangement joins TRBV6-1 to TRBJ2-5; weak D call: TRBD2 (5 bases). V was trimmed by 8 bases and J by 5 bases, leaving 15 bases between them. This CDR3 has 13 amino acids. Germline CDR1 is MNHNS and CDR2 is SASEGT. CDR3 amino acids: CASLWLQRETQYF. The CDR3 DNA is TGTGCCAGCCTCTGGCTCCAGCGGGAGACCCAGTACTTC.

This clonotype was seen just once. This chain connects TRBV5-1 to TRBJ2-1, with 8 bases aligning to TRBD2. There are 15 residues in the CDR3. From germline, CDR1 is SGHRS and CDR2 YFSETQ. J was trimmed by 2 bases and V by 0 bases; bases with no gene match: 1. The CDR3 sequence is CASSLAGGTYNEQFF. In nucleotides, the CDR3 is TGCGCCAGCAGCTTGGCGGGGGGGACCTACAATGAGCAGTTCTTC.

The chain uses TRBV7-9 and TRBJ2-5; D may be TRBD1 or TRBD2 (6 bases each). Trimming cost V 5 bases and J 2 bases, with 12 bases left between them. Looked up from germline, CDR1 is SEHNR and CDR2 is FQNEAQ (reference sequence). This CDR3 spans 14 amino acids. The CDR3 protein is CASSAGHLQETQYF. The DNA of the CDR3 is TGTGCCAGCAGCGCGGGACACCTGCAAGAGACCCAGTACTTC.

V is TRBV6-2 or TRBV6-3 and J is TRBJ2-7; no definite D call. This CDR3 comprises 11 residues. Germline V lookup: CDR1 MNHEY, CDR2 SVGEGT. V was cut by 6 bases and J by 0 bases, with 3 bases left in between. DNA of the CDR3: TGTGCCAGCAGGCGCTCCTACGAGCAGTACTTC. Translating it yields CASRRSYEQYF.

This clonotype has at least ten counts. The rearrangement uses TRBV7-2 and TRBJ2-3; D may be TRBD1 (5 bases). CDR1 and CDR2 from the germline V gene are SGHTA and FQGNSA. V lost 1 base, J lost 3 bases, and 11 bases lay in between. The CDR3 contains 15 residues. CDR3 loop: CASSLEGYWTDTQYF. CDR3 sequence (DNA): TGTGCCAGCAGCTTAGAGGGGTACTGGACAGATACGCAGTATTTT.

A few counts support this clonotype. The chain combines TRBV5-5 with TRBJ1-4; tentative D call: TRBD1 (6 bases). Trimming shortened V by 2 bases and J by 3 bases, and 17 bases separated the two germline ends. Germline V gene sequence: CDR1 SGHKS, CDR2 YYEKEE (reference sequence). The CDR3 has 17 residues. The CDR3 here is CASSLAGATNSNEKLFF. CDR3 DNA: TGTGCCAGCAGCTTAGCAGGGGCGACGAATTCTAATGAAAAACTGTTTTTT.

This clonotype occurred a few times. The gene calls are TRBV7-2 and TRBJ2-1, with a possible D match to TRBD2 (7 bases). Germline lookup yields CDR1 SGHTA and CDR2 FQGNSA. Trimming took 4 bases from V and 2 from J, leaving 18 bases between them. CDR3 length: 17 residues. The CDR3 DNA sequence: TGTGCCAGCAGCTCCACCCCGAGCGGGACAACCTACAATGAGCAGTTCTTC. It yields the protein CASSSTPSGTTYNEQFF.

The table lists this clonotype with many counts. The rearrangement uses TRBV4-3 and TRBJ2-1, with TRBD1 matching 9 bases. V lost 2 bases and J lost 8; bases outside the gene matches: 10. Germline lookup yields CDR1 LGHNA and CDR2 YSLEER. This CDR3 spans 16 amino acids. CDR3 sequence (DNA): TGCGCCAGCAGCCAATCCGGCGGGACAGGGTTCGATGAGCAGTTCTTC. Protein sequence: CASSQSGGTGFDEQFF.

The chain uses TRBV29-1 and TRBJ1-1; TRBD1 might be the D (6 bases). Deletions cut 7 bases from V and 4 bases from J, with 16 bases between. CDR1 SQVTM and CDR2 ANQGSEA come from the germline V gene. This CDR3 spans 13 amino acids. DNA for the CDR3: TGCAGCGGTAGCCGGGACATAGGCACTGAAGCTTTCTTT. Translation: CSGSRDIGTEAFF.

This clonotype is termed medium-sized (0.01 to 0.1%). V usage is TRBV5-1 and J usage is TRBJ2-7, with TRBD2 as a possible D gene (5 bases). Trimming removed 1 base from V and 0 bases from J, with 8 bases in between. The CDR3 extends over 14 amino acids. The germline V gene encodes CDR1 SGHRS and CDR2 YFSETQ. CDR3 sequence: CASSLSGVSYEQYF. Here the CDR3 DNA reads TGCGCCAGCAGCTTGTCCGGGGTCTCCTACGAGCAGTACTTC.

This clonotype showed up just a few times. The V gene is TRBV5-1, the J gene TRBJ2-3; weak D call: TRBD1 (6 bases). The V gene lost 0 bases and the J gene lost 4 bases, with 9 bases spanning the gap. Germline V lookup: CDR1 SGHRS, CDR2 YFSETQ. CDR3 size: 14 residues. The DNA for the CDR3 is TGCGCCAGCAGCTTGGAGGGGGACCCAGATACGCAGTATTTT. Translating it yields CASSLEGDPDTQYF.